The rows below give T cell receptor beta chains drawn from one sample of a study of siplizumab effects on memory and regulatory T cells. Profiling relied on immunoSEQ multiplex PCR, and the TCRdb table lists in-frame clones only, not all of them. The sample includes about 69,000 clones, about 90% of them seen just once. The sequencing sample was made of Tregs sorted from blood. These receptors originate from a human donor in good health. The CDR3 runs from the conserved cysteine through the conserved F or W. D genes are given only for firm matches. Expanded clones are given a class, and other clones once, few, many or no size at all.

J gene: TRBJ2-3; clone size: once; V gene: TRBV4-3; D gene: NA; CDR3 DNA: TGCGCCAGCAGCCAATCGGCTCGGACAGATACGCAGTATTTT; CDR3 protein: CASSQSARTDTQYF
J gene: TRBJ1-3; clone size: NA; V gene: TRBV18; D gene: NA; CDR3 DNA: TGTGCCAGCTCACCGGTCGACAGACTCTCTGGAAACACCATATATTTT; CDR3 protein: CASSPVDRLSGNTIYF
J gene: TRBJ1-1; clone size: NA; V gene: TRBV20-1; D gene: NA; CDR3 DNA: TGCAGTGCTAGAGCCCCCTTGAAAGCTTTCTTT; CDR3 protein: CSARAPLKAFF
J gene: TRBJ2-7; clone size: NA; V gene: TRBV27; D gene: TRBD2; CDR3 DNA: TGTGCCAGCAGCACCCGAGCTAGCGGGAGGCCCTACGAGCAGTACTTC; CDR3 protein: CASSTRASGRPYEQYF
J gene: TRBJ2-3; clone size: NA; V gene: TRBV5-1; D gene: NA; CDR3 DNA: TGCGCCAGCAGCTTGGGTCCTATTTCTAGCACAGATACGCAGTATTTT; CDR3 protein: CASSLGPISSTDTQYF
J gene: TRBJ2-2; clone size: NA; V gene: TRBV6-6; D gene: NA; CDR3 DNA: TGTGCCAGCAGTAAAGACCAGGGGACCGGGGAGCTGTTTTTT; CDR3 protein: CASSKDQGTGELFF
J gene: TRBJ1-4; clone size: NA; V gene: TRBV30; D gene: NA; CDR3 DNA: TGTGCCTGGAGTGTCGCGGGGATGGGGGAAAAACTGTTTTTT; CDR3 protein: CAWSVAGMGEKLFF
J gene: TRBJ2-1; clone size: NA; V gene: TRBV6-5; D gene: TRBD2; CDR3 DNA: TGTGCCAGCAGCCGACTAGCGGGAGGTTATGAGCAGTTCTTC; CDR3 protein: CASSRLAGGYEQFF
J gene: TRBJ1-5; clone size: NA; V gene: TRBV30; D gene: TRBD1; CDR3 DNA: TGTGCCTGGACAGGGGGCGTCAATCAGCCCCAGCATTTT; CDR3 protein: CAWTGGVNQPQHF
J gene: TRBJ2-2; clone size: NA; V gene: TRBV7-2; D gene: NA; CDR3 DNA: TGTGCCAGCAGCTTAGTTACAGATAGAGGGGAGCTGTTTTTT; CDR3 protein: CASSLVTDRGELFF
J gene: TRBJ2-3; clone size: NA; V gene: TRBV5-1; D gene: NA; CDR3 DNA: TGCGCCAGCAGCTTTGATACTGGGGGATGGGGCACAGATACGCAGTATTTT; CDR3 protein: CASSFDTGGWGTDTQYF
J gene: TRBJ1-2; clone size: NA; V gene: TRBV5-1; D gene: NA; CDR3 DNA: TGCGCCAGCAGCTTGGATCCAGGGAGGGACTATGGCTACACCTTC; CDR3 protein: CASSLDPGRDYGYTF
J gene: TRBJ2-3; clone size: NA; V gene: TRBV5-1; D gene: NA; CDR3 DNA: TGCGCCAGCAGCTTGGCAGGGATCACAGATACGCAGTATTTT; CDR3 protein: CASSLAGITDTQYF
J gene: TRBJ1-5; clone size: NA; V gene: TRBV10-3; D gene: NA; CDR3 DNA: TGTGCCATCAGTGAGTTTTTTCAGGCGGGAACTAGCAATCAGCCCCAGCATTTT; CDR3 protein: CAISEFFQAGTSNQPQHF
J gene: TRBJ1-5; clone size: NA; V gene: TRBV28; D gene: NA; CDR3 DNA: TGTGCCAGCAGTTTAGTACGACAGATGAGCAATCAGCCCCAGCATTTT; CDR3 protein: CASSLVRQMSNQPQHF
J gene: TRBJ1-1; clone size: once; V gene: TRBV6-1; D gene: NA; CDR3 DNA: TGTGCCAGCAGTTTGGGCAGTACAAGAGCTTTCTTT; CDR3 protein: CASSLGSTRAFF
J gene: TRBJ2-5; clone size: NA; V gene: TRBV19; D gene: TRBD1; CDR3 DNA: TGTGCCAGCCGAAGGACAGGGCGGGAGACCCAGTACTTC; CDR3 protein: CASRRTGRETQYF
J gene: TRBJ1-2; clone size: NA; V gene: TRBV28; D gene: NA; CDR3 DNA: TGTGCCAGCAGTTTTACGGATTACTATGGCTACACCTTC; CDR3 protein: CASSFTDYYGYTF
J gene: TRBJ1-5; clone size: few; V gene: TRBV19; D gene: TRBD1; CDR3 DNA: TGTGCCAGTAGTGTGACAGGGAATAGCAATCAGCCCCAGCATTTT; CDR3 protein: CASSVTGNSNQPQHF
J gene: TRBJ2-1; clone size: NA; V gene: TRBV19; D gene: NA; CDR3 DNA: TGTGCCAGTAGTACACCCCGACAGGCTTATGAGCAGTTCTTC; CDR3 protein: CASSTPRQAYEQFF
J gene: TRBJ2-7; clone size: NA; V gene: TRBV27; D gene: NA; CDR3 DNA: TGTGCCAGCAGTTTATCGGGGGCCCATACCTACGAGCAGTACTTC; CDR3 protein: CASSLSGAHTYEQYF
J gene: TRBJ1-2; clone size: NA; V gene: TRBV4-1; D gene: NA; CDR3 DNA: TGCGCCAGCAGCCAAGACACCCGGACGGCGAACTATGGCTACACCTTC; CDR3 protein: CASSQDTRTANYGYTF
J gene: TRBJ2-7; clone size: NA; V gene: TRBV5-1; D gene: NA; CDR3 DNA: TGCGCCAGCAGCTTGGCCATGGGGGGCGCCTACGAGCAGTACTTC; CDR3 protein: CASSLAMGGAYEQYF
J gene: TRBJ2-7; clone size: once; V gene: TRBV30; D gene: NA; CDR3 DNA: TGTGCCTGGAGTGCCACTGGTTACGAGCAGTACTTC; CDR3 protein: CAWSATGYEQYF
J gene: TRBJ2-1; clone size: once; V gene: TRBV5-1; D gene: NA; CDR3 DNA: TGCGCCAGCAGCACCCTCCAGAGTTTGATCAATGAGCAGTTCTTC; CDR3 protein: CASSTLQSLINEQFF
J gene: TRBJ2-3; clone size: NA; V gene: TRBV5-1; D gene: TRBD2; CDR3 DNA: TGCGCCAGCAGTGCTCAAGCGGGAGGGTATACAGATACGCAGTATTTT; CDR3 protein: CASSAQAGGYTDTQYF
J gene: TRBJ1-3; clone size: NA; V gene: TRBV19; D gene: NA; CDR3 DNA: TGTGCCAGTAGTATGATCGGTACACGGAACACCATATATTTT; CDR3 protein: CASSMIGTRNTIYF
J gene: TRBJ1-4; clone size: NA; V gene: TRBV10-2; D gene: TRBD1; CDR3 DNA: TGCGCCAGCGCGAGGGGGCAAACCCGCGGTGAAAAACTGTTTTTT; CDR3 protein: CASARGQTRGEKLFF
J gene: TRBJ2-3; clone size: NA; V gene: TRBV7-2; D gene: NA; CDR3 DNA: TGTGCCAGCAGCAGGCCTCGTGGGGCTAGCACAGATACGCAGTATTTT; CDR3 protein: CASSRPRGASTDTQYF
J gene: TRBJ2-3; clone size: NA; V gene: TRBV6-1; D gene: NA; CDR3 DNA: TGTGCCAGCAACGGACAGATCACAGATACGCAGTATTTT; CDR3 protein: CASNGQITDTQYF
J gene: TRBJ2-3; clone size: NA; V gene: TRBV5-4; D gene: TRBD1; CDR3 DNA: TGTGCCAGCAGCCCGGAAACAGGGGTAGATACGCAGTATTTT; CDR3 protein: CASSPETGVDTQYF
J gene: TRBJ2-1; clone size: NA; V gene: TRBV7-8; D gene: TRBD2; CDR3 DNA: TGTGCCAGCAGCTTAGCCGGACTAGCGGGAGGGCCTCGGTTCTTC; CDR3 protein: CASSLAGLAGGPRFF
J gene: TRBJ1-2; clone size: NA; V gene: TRBV10-3; D gene: TRBD1; CDR3 DNA: TGTGCCATCAGTGAGTCGTGGACAGGGGACCCTAAGTATGGCTACACCTTC; CDR3 protein: CAISESWTGDPKYGYTF
J gene: TRBJ2-2; clone size: NA; V gene: TRBV11-2; D gene: TRBD2; CDR3 DNA: TGTGCCAGCAGCCTTCTTGGGCGGGAGGTAACCGGGGAGCTGTTTTTT; CDR3 protein: CASSLLGREVTGELFF
J gene: TRBJ2-5; clone size: NA; V gene: TRBV6-5; D gene: NA; CDR3 DNA: TGTGCCAGCAGTTATGGGGGCCGAGAGACCCAGTACTTC; CDR3 protein: CASSYGGRETQYF
J gene: TRBJ2-3; clone size: NA; V gene: TRBV6-1; D gene: NA; CDR3 DNA: TGTGCCAGCAGTGACCGATTAGGACGGACGCAGTATTTT; CDR3 protein: CASSDRLGRTQYF
J gene: TRBJ2-2; clone size: NA; V gene: TRBV5-1; D gene: TRBD2; CDR3 DNA: TGCGCCAGCAGCTCACTAGCGGGAGGATCCACCGGGGAGCTGTTTTTT; CDR3 protein: CASSSLAGGSTGELFF
J gene: TRBJ2-3; clone size: NA; V gene: TRBV11-1; D gene: TRBD1; CDR3 DNA: TGTGCCAGCAGCTTCTGGACAGGTGAAGCAGATACGCAGTATTTT; CDR3 protein: CASSFWTGEADTQYF
J gene: TRBJ2-3; clone size: few; V gene: TRBV5-1; D gene: TRBD1; CDR3 DNA: TGCGCCAGCAGCGTTGGGGGACAGGGGGCATCTGATACGCAGTATTTT; CDR3 protein: CASSVGGQGASDTQYF
J gene: TRBJ1-2; clone size: NA; V gene: TRBV7-9; D gene: NA; CDR3 DNA: TGTGCCAGCAGCTTAGCGAACGCGGGGATACGTGGCTACACCTTC; CDR3 protein: CASSLANAGIRGYTF